The 14 T cell receptor beta chains listed next were all sequenced from one sample in a study of neurological immune-mediated disorders (dated by TCRdb to between 2018 and 2021). The library was generated by 5' RACE. TCRdb lists the instrument as Illumina HiSeq 2500. The public reads were run again by TCRdb, first through fastp at Q25 and then through MiXCR, and only productive beta chains were kept. Rows merge per CDR3 protein into single entries with the most common DNA and genes. Across this sample there are more than 75,000 distinct CDR3 sequences, with about 5% seen only once. The top ten hold roughly 2.4% of the sample. Sequenced input: PBMCs. The receptors shown here come from a woman aged 25 to 39 with multiple sclerosis.

This clonotype was observed at least ten times. The J gene is TRBJ1-1, the V gene TRBV14, with unresolved D. V lost 1 base to trimming and J lost 7 bases, with 13 bases between them. The CDR3 runs to 14 residues. Germline CDR1 SGHDN, CDR2 FVKESK. CDR3: CASSQGASFFEAFF. DNA for the CDR3: TGTGCCAGCAGCCAAGGGGCGTCATTTTTTGAAGCTTTCTTT.

This clonotype was seen repeatedly, ten times or more. The chain couples TRBV20-1 to TRBJ2-3; 8 positions agree with TRBD1. The CDR3 spans 13 residues. V shed 6 bases, J shed 6 bases, and the junction held 8 bases outside the gene matches. CDR1 and CDR2 (germline): DFQATT, SNEGSKA (reference sequence). The CDR3 region is CSARTGFRDTQYF. DNA of the CDR3: TGCAGTGCGCGGACAGGGTTCAGGGATACGCAGTATTTT.

CDR3 in amino acids: CASSYNQPQHF. CDR3 nucleotides: TGTGCCAGCAGTTACAATCAGCCCCAGCATTTT. The genes are TRBV28 and TRBJ1-5; D ambiguous. Trimming took 4 bases from V and 3 from J, leaving 1 base between them. The germline CDR1 and CDR2 sequences are MDHEN and SYDVKM. This CDR3 has 11 residues.

This clonotype was counted at least ten times. The chain joins TRBV12-3 or TRBV12-4 to TRBJ2-1; D is ambiguous. This CDR3 contains 15 residues. Between the trimmed V and J ends, which lost 5 bases and 1 base, there was a span of 12 bases. This chain's CDR3 is CASSPRLESYNEQFF. In DNA, the CDR3 is TGTGCCAGCAGTCCCCGTTTGGAGTCCTACAATGAGCAGTTCTTC.

Concerning this clonotype: One junction end does not reproduce the germline sequence, and a read error may be involved. This sequence joins TRBV20-1 and TRBJ1-5, with D unresolved. The length of the CDR3 is 14 residues. CDR1 is DFQATT, CDR2 SNEGSKA, per germline (reference sequence). CDR3 loop: CSAREASGNQPQNF. The CDR3 coding sequence is TGCAGTGCTAGAGAAGCAAGCGGGAATCAGCCCCAGAATTTT.

The chain combines TRBV27 with TRBJ1-2; 11 positions match TRBD1. Germline V gene sequence: CDR1 MNHEY, CDR2 SMNVEV (reference sequence). The CDR3 has 15 amino acids. V was pared by 6 bases and J by 4 bases, with 7 bases of the junction left unmatched. The CDR3 DNA sequence: TGTGCCAGCAGCCCATGGACAGGGGGCGCCTATGGCTACACCTTC. This codes for CASSPWTGGAYGYTF.

The V and J genes are TRBV5-1 and TRBJ2-3; 8 nucleotides align to TRBD2. The CDR3 is made up of 16 amino acids. Germline CDR1 is SGHRS and CDR2 is YFSETQ. With V trimmed by 3 bases and J by 0 bases, 6 bases remained unmatched. The CDR3 loop reads CASSSRAGVSTDTQYF. In nucleotides, the CDR3 is TGCGCCAGCAGCTCCAGAGCGGGAGTCAGCACAGATACGCAGTATTTT. Looking up the rest from reference TRBV5-1 and TRBJ2-3 gives the full variable domain: KAGVTQTPRYLIKTRGQQVTLSCSPISGHRSVSWYQQTPGQGLQFLFEYFSETQRNKGNFPGRFSGRQFSNSRSEMNVSTLELGDSALYLCASSSRAGVSTDTQYFGPGTRLTVL.

This clonotype was counted at least ten times. This chain connects TRBV5-1 to TRBJ2-3; possible D gene TRBD2, 5 bases. This CDR3 contains 14 residues. Trimming pared 0 bases from V and 5 bases from J, leaving 10 bases between. Germline V gene data show CDR1 as SGHRS and CDR2 as YFSETQ. The CDR3 DNA reads as TGCGCCAGCAGCTTGGGGTACGAGGGAGATACGCAGTATTTT. It yields the protein CASSLGYEGDTQYF.

This clonotype showed up many times. This rearrangement joins TRBV5-1 to TRBJ2-7, with a possible D match to TRBD2 (6 bases). V lost 0 bases and J 3 bases, leaving 19 bases between the germline ends. This CDR3 comprises 17 residues. Germline CDR1 is SGHRS and CDR2 is YFSETQ. For the CDR3, the DNA is TGCGCCAGCAGCTTGGCCGGAGGGGCGACTTTAAACTACGAGCAGTACTTC. Translating gives CASSLAGGATLNYEQYF.

V usage is TRBV29-1 and J usage is TRBJ2-2, with a tentative D call TRBD1 (6 bases). The CDR3 is 14 amino acids. V lost 5 bases to trimming and J lost 1 base, with 11 bases between them. Germline CDR1 is SQVTM and CDR2 is ANQGSEA. The CDR3: CSVWTVKNTGELFF. In nucleotides, the CDR3 is TGCAGCGTTTGGACAGTCAAGAACACCGGGGAGCTGTTTTTT.

This clonotype has at least ten counts. The chain joins TRBV7-8 to TRBJ2-5, with D possibly being TRBD1 or TRBD2 (5 bases each). The CDR3 runs 21 residues. V was shortened by 1 base and J by 0 bases, with 27 bases between the two germline ends. Germline V gene data show CDR1 as SGHVS and CDR2 as FQNEAQ. For the CDR3, the DNA is TGTGCCAGCAGCTTAGGTGGTTGGGGGTCGCGACTGTTTACGGACCAAGAGACCCAGTACTTC. Amino acid sequence: CASSLGGWGSRLFTDQETQYF. Together with reference TRBV7-8 and TRBJ2-5, the CDR3 gives the full variable domain: GAGVSQSPRYKVAKRGQDVALRCDPISGHVSLFWYQQALGQGPEFLTYFQNEAQLDKSGLPSDRFFAERPEGSVSTLKIQRTQQEDSAVYLCASSLGGWGSRLFTDQETQYFGPGTRLLVL.

This clonotype was recorded many times. CDR3 nucleotide sequence: TGTGCCAGCAGCAAGCGCGGGACCGGTCGGCAGGAGCAGTTCTTC. Residues: CASSKRGTGRQEQFF. The chain recombines TRBV12-3 or TRBV12-4 with TRBJ2-1; possibly TRBD2 for D (6 bases). The CDR3 length is 15 residues. With 6 bases removed from V and 10 bases from J, the gap between germline ends came to 22 bases.

This clonotype was detected ten times or more. V is TRBV9 and J is TRBJ2-2; 8 positions match TRBD2. The junction had 3 bases not matched to a gene; V was cut back by 4 bases and J by 1 base. The CDR3 is 15 residues long. In germline, CDR1 is SGDLS, CDR2 YYNGEE. The CDR3 here is CASSLSGGNTGELFF. CDR3 coding DNA: TGTGCCAGCAGCCTAAGCGGGGGGAACACCGGGGAGCTGTTTTTT.

At least ten counts were recorded for this clonotype. This chain joins TRBV3-1 and TRBJ2-1, with TRBD2 matching over 10 bases. The CDR3 extends over 16 amino acids. The trim removed 3 bases at V and 1 base at J, leaving 3 bases unmatched. Germline assignment: CDR1 LGHDT and CDR2 YNNKEL (reference sequence). DNA for the CDR3: TGTGCCAGCAGCCAGCTAGCGGGAGTATCCTACAATGAGCAGTTCTTC. Residues: CASSQLAGVSYNEQFF.